Here is one T cell receptor beta chain with its context. The antigen is unknown. This sample is part of a study of T cell repertoires in cytomegalovirus infection. Study-wide findings and caveats: People with CMV and the relevant HLA were identified by cumulative public TCR beta family frequency. Dominating the ex vivo response were TCR beta clonotypes that were CMV-specific and HLA-C-restricted.

MiXCR, applied by TCRdb to the reads, yields one record per CDR3 protein. The data contain approximately 490,000 distinct CDR3 sequences, around 10% of them singletons. CDR3 size: 15 residues. Germline lookup yields CDR1 SQVTM and CDR2 ANQGSEA. V was clipped by 7 bases and J by 3 bases; unmatched bases: 8. Sequenced material: PBMCs. This receptor was identified in a human donor in good health (CMV status not recorded). Some clones in this sample may be carry-over from other donors' samples. V usage is TRBV29-1 and J usage is TRBJ1-5; TRBD1 matches 11 bases. The CDR3 loop reads CSDRTGGASNQPQHF. DNA of the CDR3: TGCAGCGACCGGACAGGGGGCGCGTCCAATCAGCCCCAGCATTTT. Full variable domain (remainder filled in from reference TRBV29-1 and TRBJ1-5): SAVISQKPSRDICQRGTSLTIQCQVDSQVTMMFWYRQQPGQSLTLIATANQGSEATYESGFVIDKFPISRPNLTFSTLTVSNMSPEDSSIYLCSDRTGGASNQPQHFGDGTRLSIL.